This T cell receptor (beta chain) was recorded in a study of cytomegalovirus exposure and HLA in healthy donors. Study-wide background: The 95 to 150 validation repertoires, a later analysis reported, used the same platform as the roughly 610 first-cohort repertoires.

With respect to this clone: Its antigen remains unidentified.

The germline gives CDR1 LGHNA, CDR2 YNFKEQ. The CDR3 totals 16 residues. The ends were cut back, 3 bases at V and 4 bases at J, with 18 bases in the middle. Study findings and constraints: Under in vitro conditions, a few CMV-associated chains were confirmed as specific for CMV antigens. Rarity held for most TCR sequences, but there were some public TCRs that occurred in many donors.

Sequenced by immunoSEQ multiplex PCR; TCRdb stores in-frame clones only, minus some. Found here are 350,000 or so clones, about nine tenths of them singletons; the top ten hold around 0.84%. The donors were part of the validation cohort, which consisted of about 120 subjects and was separate from the first cohort of 666 subjects. The sequence came from a woman aged 18 to 35 in good health and CMV-seronegative. The chain joins TRBV4-2 to TRBJ1-1; D is perhaps TRBD1 (5 bases). Material: PBMCs. CDR3 protein: CASSQRRGGGSTEAFF. CDR3 bases: TGTGCCAGCAGCCAGAGAAGGGGCGGTGGAAGCACTGAAGCTTTCTTT.